This entry lists 5 T cell receptor beta chains sequenced from one sample in a study of CD8+ T cells in alopecia areata. Specified treatment: oral pan-JAK inhibitor, 5-10 mg twice daily. The sequencing template was cDNA reverse transcribed from extracted RNA. The table came from immunoSEQ multiplex PCR; TCRdb's copy has only in-frame clones and leaves some out. The sample records around 300,000 clones, 45% to 70% being singletons. The sample here was CD4+ T cells sorted from blood, taken around week 54, from a patient treated with tofacitinib. All receptors derive from a human donor with alopecia areata.

CDR3 nucleotide sequence: TGTGCCAGCAGCCAACCAGCGGGGGCGGCCTACGAGCAGTACTTC. As protein: CASSQPAGAAYEQYF. The chain joins TRBV4-2 to TRBJ2-7; TRBD2 agrees at 8 bases. V lost 2 bases to trimming and J lost 2 bases; unmatched junction nucleotides: 5. CDR1 and CDR2 (germline): LGHNA, YNFKEQ. The CDR3 has 15 residues.

The chain is built from TRBV2 and TRBJ2-2; TRBD1 matches at 7 bases. Germline CDR1 and CDR2: SNHLY and FYNNEI. With V trimmed by 10 bases and J by 0 bases, 5 bases remained unmatched. The CDR3 contains 14 residues. The CDR3 loop is CATQGGANTGELFF. CDR3 nucleotides: TGTGCCACCCAAGGGGGCGCGAACACCGGGGAGCTGTTTTTT.

This clone showed up just a few times. The genes are TRBV5-1 and TRBJ2-1; D is tentatively TRBD1 or TRBD2 (5 bases each). The germline V gene encodes CDR1 SGHRS and CDR2 YFSETQ. Trimming cost V 0 bases and J 9 bases, with 10 bases left between them. The CDR3 has 13 residues. CDR3 nucleotide sequence: TGCGCCAGCAGCTTGGATGAGGGGTTTGAGCAGTTCTTC. Amino acids: CASSLDEGFEQFF.

There are a few counts of this clone. V is TRBV5-1 and J is TRBJ2-1; 7 nucleotides align to TRBD1. The CDR3 is made up of 13 amino acids. Germline V gene sequence: CDR1 SGHRS, CDR2 YFSETQ. V shed 6 bases, J shed 4 bases, and the junction held 4 bases outside the gene matches. The DNA of the CDR3 is TGCGCCAGCACGGGACAGCTTTACAATGAGCAGTTCTTC. It specifies CASTGQLYNEQFF.

This clone has a handful of counts. The chain is built from TRBV5-1 and TRBJ1-4, with 7 bases identical to TRBD1. The J segment lost 3 bases and the V segment lost 5 bases, leaving 4 bases of the junction unmatched. CDR3 size: 14 residues. Germline V gene sequence: CDR1 SGHRS, CDR2 YFSETQ. Written as DNA, the CDR3 is TGCGCCAGCAGACCAGGGGGGTCTAATGAAAAACTGTTTTTT. It encodes CASRPGGSNEKLFF.